Listed below are T cell receptor beta chains from one sample, sequenced in a study of T cells after yellow fever vaccination. TCRdb used MiXCR to reprocess the 5' RACE reads, holding one entry per CDR3 protein. The sample contains under 300,000 distinct CDR3 sequences, 6.9% of which appear only once. The specimen comprised CD4+ T cells sorted from PBMCs, sampled 15 days after the yellow fever booster vaccination. Source of these receptors: a man aged 25-40 years who received the YFV17D yellow fever vaccine. CDR3s include the opening cysteine and the closing phenylalanine or tryptophan. D genes are given only for firm matches. The size of a clone is reported for some rows only, either as once, few or many, or as a class for expanded clones.

TRBV5-1	many	NA	TRBJ2-1	CASSLWDAYNEQFF	TGCGCCAGCAGCTTGTGGGACGCTTACAATGAGCAGTTCTTC
TRBV20-1	few	TRBD2	TRBJ2-7	CSASPGTSGSISEQYF	TGCAGTGCTAGTCCCGGGACTAGCGGGAGTATCAGCGAGCAGTACTTC
TRBV5-1	many	TRBD1	TRBJ1-1	CASSRTGTTEAFF	TGCGCCAGCAGCAGGACAGGGACCACTGAAGCTTTCTTT
TRBV20-1	NA	NA	TRBJ1-6	CSAQGINSPLHF	TGCAGTGCTCAGGGGATTAATTCACCCCTCCACTTT
TRBV29-1	NA	TRBD2	TRBJ2-7	CSVRSGSYEQYF	TGCAGCGTTCGTAGCGGGTCCTACGAGCAGTACTTC
TRBV12-3/TRBV12-4	few	TRBD1	TRBJ1-2	CASRPDQGAAYGYTF	TGTGCCAGCAGGCCCGACCAGGGGGCCGCCTATGGCTACACCTTC
TRBV7-2	many	NA	TRBJ2-5	CATTPQETQYF	TGTGCCACCACCCCTCAAGAGACCCAGTACTTC
TRBV5-1	many	TRBD2	TRBJ2-3	CASSSTGSGTTDTQYF	TGCGCCAGCAGCTCCACGGGGAGCGGGACCACAGATACGCAGTATTTT
TRBV7-6	NA	NA	TRBJ2-3	CASSFTGGVSTDTQYF	TGTGCCAGCAGCTTCACGGGTGGGGTTAGCACAGATACGCAGTATTTT
TRBV6-6	many	NA	TRBJ1-1	CASRPDTEAFF	TGTGCCTCACGGCCTGACACTGAAGCTTTCTTT
TRBV28	few	NA	TRBJ1-1	CASSGPNTEAFF	TGTGCCAGCAGCGGTCCGAACACTGAAGCTTTCTTT
TRBV7-2	few	NA	TRBJ2-5	CASSLRQGLGWETQYF	TGTGCCAGCAGCCTACGACAGGGACTTGGGTGGGAGACCCAGTACTTC
TRBV30	NA	TRBD1	TRBJ1-2	CAWSRDRLYGYTF	TGTGCCTGGAGCCGGGACAGGCTCTATGGCTACACCTTC
TRBV4-3	few	NA	TRBJ2-7	CASSLRDSAYEQYF	TGCGCCAGCAGCTTACGGGACTCGGCCTACGAGCAGTACTTC
TRBV29-1	few	TRBD1	TRBJ2-1	CSARTGPRSKVYNEQFF	TGCAGCGCACGGACAGGGCCCCGAAGCAAGGTCTACAATGAGCAGTTCTTC
TRBV19	many	NA	TRBJ2-7	CASSSAGHRDEQYF	TGTGCCAGTAGTTCCGCGGGACACCGTGACGAGCAGTACTTC
TRBV29-1	few	NA	TRBJ2-7	CSVESSLGQGEYF	TGCAGCGTTGAGTCTTCTCTAGGCCAGGGAGAGTACTTC
TRBV5-1	few	NA	TRBJ2-3	CASTLGSGGTDTQYF	TGCGCCAGCACCCTGGGTAGCGGAGGCACAGATACGCAGTATTTT
TRBV7-2	NA	NA	TRBJ2-1	CASSPATIMKQFF	TGTGCCAGCAGCCCCGCAACTATAATGAAGCAGTTCTTC
TRBV11-2	few	NA	TRBJ2-1	CASSLDLQQYNEQFF	TGTGCCAGCAGCTTAGATCTGCAGCAGTACAATGAGCAGTTCTTC
TRBV20-1	many	TRBD1	TRBJ1-2	CSARAGTGAFYGYTF	TGCAGTGCTAGGGCCGGGACAGGGGCTTTCTATGGCTACACCTTC
TRBV18	few	NA	TRBJ1-4	CASSRGNHSANEKLFF	TGTGCCAGCTCACGGGGGAACCACTCGGCTAATGAAAAACTGTTTTTT
TRBV7-2	NA	NA	TRBJ1-5	CASSKRMSNQPQHF	TGTGCCAGCAGTAAGCGGATGAGCAATCAGCCCCAGCATTTT
TRBV12-3/TRBV12-4	few	NA	TRBJ2-1	CASSKIHEQFF	TGTGCCAGCAGTAAAATCCATGAGCAGTTCTTC
TRBV10-3	NA	TRBD2	TRBJ2-2	CAISEAGGRGAGELFF	TGTGCCATCAGTGAAGCGGGAGGCCGCGGAGCCGGGGAGCTGTTTTTT
TRBV27	many	NA	TRBJ2-2	CASSPRYTGELFF	TGTGCCAGCAGTCCGCGTTACACCGGGGAGCTGTTTTTT
TRBV28	many	TRBD1	TRBJ2-5	CASGQGKETQYF	TGTGCCAGCGGACAGGGAAAAGAGACCCAGTACTTC
TRBV3-1	NA	NA	TRBJ1-1	CASSPRVATEAFF	TGTGCCAGCAGCCCCAGGGTAGCCACTGAAGCTTTCTTT
TRBV6-5	NA	NA	TRBJ2-1	CASSYRAISSYNEQFF	TGTGCCAGCAGTTACAGGGCGATTAGCTCCTACAATGAGCAGTTCTTC
TRBV7-9	few	TRBD2	TRBJ2-3	CASSVQLAGVMYTQYF	TGTGCCAGCAGCGTACAACTAGCGGGAGTTATGTATACGCAGTATTTT
TRBV7-2	NA	NA	TRBJ2-7	CASSLGSRDRLGEYF	TGTGCCAGCAGCTTGGGCTCCCGCGACAGGTTGGGGGAGTACTTC
TRBV28	few	NA	TRBJ2-7	CASSLGSLDEQYF	TGTGCCAGCAGTTTAGGCTCCCTAGACGAGCAGTACTTC
TRBV19	NA	TRBD1	TRBJ2-1	CASSSDRAPYNEQFF	TGTGCCAGTAGTAGCGACAGGGCACCCTACAATGAGCAGTTCTTC
TRBV5-1	NA	NA	TRBJ2-1	CASSLYDRIDNEQFF	TGCGCCAGCAGCTTATATGACAGGATCGACAATGAGCAGTTCTTC
TRBV7-2	few	NA	TRBJ2-1	CASSEVWGAYNEQFF	TGTGCCAGCAGCGAAGTGTGGGGGGCCTACAATGAGCAGTTCTTC
TRBV11-2	few	TRBD1	TRBJ2-7	CASSSQGTGVEQYF	TGTGCCAGCAGCTCCCAAGGGACAGGGGTCGAGCAGTACTTC
TRBV5-1	NA	NA	TRBJ1-3	CASSLEMAANTIYF	TGCGCCAGCAGCTTGGAGATGGCGGCTAACACCATATATTTT
TRBV6-4	NA	NA	TRBJ2-7	CASSFLTRKFAYEQYF	TGTGCCAGCAGTTTCCTAACTAGAAAATTTGCCTACGAGCAGTACTTC
TRBV14	few	NA	TRBJ2-5	CASSQGFGAPQETQYF	TGTGCCAGCAGCCAAGGTTTCGGGGCCCCCCAAGAGACCCAGTACTTC
TRBV7-8	few	NA	TRBJ2-2	CASSFGAQGLTGELFF	TGTGCCAGCAGCTTCGGGGCGCAGGGCCTCACCGGGGAGCTGTTTTTT
TRBV10-3	many	NA	TRBJ2-7	CAISKENYEQYF	TGTGCCATCAGTAAGGAAAACTACGAGCAGTACTTC